This T cell receptor (beta chain) derives from a study of radiation and T cells in renal cell carcinoma. Produced via immunoSEQ multiplex PCR; TCRdb's table is partial and in-frame only. The table has about 40,000 clones, about 82% seen once; the top ten hold 25% to 35%. Germline assignment: CDR1 MNHEY and CDR2 SVGAGI. The CDR3 sequence is 14 residues long. The ends were cut back, 3 bases at V and 5 bases at J, with 11 bases in the middle. The sample's time point: blood 4 weeks post-SBRT, at nephrectomy. Described treatment: 15 Gy SBRT to primary tumor, nephrectomy 4 weeks later. V is TRBV6-5 and J is TRBJ2-4, with no clear D. This clonotype originated in a woman between 65 and 79 years old with renal cell carcinoma. The sample in question was blood, obtained from a patient whose treatment included radiotherapy and nephrectomy. The chain's CDR3 is CASSYNRRENIQYF. Written as DNA, the CDR3 is TGTGCCAGCAGTTATAACAGAAGGGAAAACATTCAGTACTTC.